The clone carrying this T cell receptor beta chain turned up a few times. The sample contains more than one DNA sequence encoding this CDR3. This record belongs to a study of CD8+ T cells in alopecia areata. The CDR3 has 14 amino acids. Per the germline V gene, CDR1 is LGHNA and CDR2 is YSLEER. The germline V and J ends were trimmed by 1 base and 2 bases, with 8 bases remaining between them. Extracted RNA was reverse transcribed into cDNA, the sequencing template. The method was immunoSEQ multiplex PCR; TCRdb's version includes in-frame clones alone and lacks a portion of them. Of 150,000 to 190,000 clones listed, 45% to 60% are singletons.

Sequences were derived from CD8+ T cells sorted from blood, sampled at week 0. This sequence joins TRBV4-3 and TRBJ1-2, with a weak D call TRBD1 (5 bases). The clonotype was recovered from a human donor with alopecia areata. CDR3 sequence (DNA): TGCGCCAGCAGCCAAGGGGGGGGGAACTATGGCTACACCTTC. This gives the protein CASSQGGGNYGYTF.